This T cell receptor (beta chain) comes out of a study of cytomegalovirus exposure and HLA in healthy donors. Of note for this clone: Its target is not known.

Study results and caveats: Later findings reportedly placed an Asian-associated ancestry cluster below the roughly 730-donor mean for N-insertions.

CDR1 MNHEY and CDR2 SMNVEV come from the germline V gene (reference sequence). This CDR3 has 14 amino acids. V was clipped by 6 bases and J by 3 bases, with 11 bases between them. The PCR used 60 Vbeta and 13 Jbeta primers. Produced via immunoSEQ multiplex PCR; TCRdb's table is partial and in-frame only. The repertoire holds about 300,000 clones, roughly 90% seen once, with 3.5% to 4.5% in the top ten. This TCR came from a man aged 35 to 55 in good health and CMV-seropositive. Sequencing used PBMCs. The chain links TRBV27 to TRBJ2-2; the D gene is possibly TRBD2 (6 bases). CDR3 sequence reads: CASRGPGDTGELFF. The CDR3 DNA is TGTGCCAGCAGGGGACCGGGAGACACCGGGGAGCTGTTTTTT.